This T cell receptor (beta chain) appears in the sequencing data of a study of blood T cell repertoires in COVID-19. Study-wide background: Some COVID-19 samples were acute and others convalescent; all came from the United States, Italy and Spain. PBMCs, B-cell-depleted T cells, or T cells provided the cDNA or gDNA that made up the material.

V gave up 1 base and J gave up 6 bases, with 4 bases separating them. The germline gives CDR1 LGHDT, CDR2 YNNKEL (reference sequence). The CDR3 is made up of 12 amino acids. How the authors handled the data: Nucleated cell number was recorded as an estimate derived from reference gene primer amplification. Profiled with immunoSEQ multiplex PCR; TCRdb holds only in-frame clones, not every one. V and J calls and clone size are given by that table; D and trimming were obtained from the DNA. The sample holds fewer than 200,000 clones, roughly nine tenths seen once. Sequencing used peripheral blood. This sequence originates from a man aged 18 to 29 who had recovered from COVID-19. The chain recombines TRBV3-1 (or the pseudogene TRBV3-2) with TRBJ1-5; no clear D. CDR3 nucleotides: TGTGCCAGCAGCCAAGGTAGTCAGCCCCAGCATTTT. The encoded protein is CASSQGSQPQHF.